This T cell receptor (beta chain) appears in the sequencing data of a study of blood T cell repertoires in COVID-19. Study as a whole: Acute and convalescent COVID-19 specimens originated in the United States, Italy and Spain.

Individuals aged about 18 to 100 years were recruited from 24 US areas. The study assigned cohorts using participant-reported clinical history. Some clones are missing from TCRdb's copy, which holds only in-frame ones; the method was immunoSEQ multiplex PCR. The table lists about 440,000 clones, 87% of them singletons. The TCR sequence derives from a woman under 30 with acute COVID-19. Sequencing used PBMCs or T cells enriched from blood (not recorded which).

The CDR3 DNA is TGTGCCGCCCGGGACAGGGTTTATGGCTACACCTTC. It translates to CAARDRVYGYTF. The chain joins TRBV24-1 to TRBJ1-2; 9 bases line up with TRBD1. The CDR3 consists of 12 residues. Per germline, CDR1 KGHDR and CDR2 SFDVKD. V lost 12 bases and J lost 5; bases outside the gene matches: 6.